The 10 T cell receptor beta chains reported below all come from one sample, sequenced in a study of Ad26.COV2.S vaccination and SARS-CoV-2 variants (dated by TCRdb to the early 2020s). The library was obtained by the immunoSEQ multiplex PCR assay. In TCRdb, the immuneACCESS table is reduced to in-frame sequences with V and J assigned. These tables do not hold every clone; where another copy was compared, an unresolved V gene accounts for under half, and the others remain unexplained. Present in this sample are 350,000 to 500,000 clones, 80% to 95% of which were seen just once. The leading ten clones occupy less than 15% of the sample. The sample's treatment or condition label, in plain terms: roughly 20 received Ad26.COV2.S at low or high dose, single or two shots; roughly 5 received placebo; per-sample allocation not given. Repertoires of vaccine and placebo recipients were sequenced from samples taken on day 63 after the first injection.

The starting material was peripheral blood, obtained in a trial of Ad26.COV2.S vaccine versus placebo. These TCRs come from a person aged 18 to 59 who received the Ad26.COV2.S COVID-19 vaccine or a placebo.

The V call is TRBV7-8, the J call TRBJ2-7; 12 bases fit TRBD2. CDR1 SGHVS and CDR2 FQNEAQ come from the germline V gene. This CDR3 has 18 amino acids. V gave up 6 bases and J gave up 2 bases; unmatched junction bases: 14. For the CDR3, the DNA is TGTGCCAGCAGGGATGGACTAGCGGGGCCAGGAGCACCCTACGAGCAGTACTTC. Translating gives CASRDGLAGPGAPYEQYF.

The V and J genes are TRBV7-2 and TRBJ2-5, with TRBD1 as a possible D gene (6 bases). Per germline, CDR1 SGHTA and CDR2 FQGNSA. V shed 2 bases and J shed 4 bases, with 14 bases lying between them. The CDR3 runs to 15 residues. In DNA form, the CDR3 reads TGTGCCAGCAGCTTAAACAGGGTGCGTCTAGAGACCCAGTACTTC. The encoded protein is CASSLNRVRLETQYF.

This chain uses TRBV21-1 with TRBJ1-5. TRBV21-1 constitutes a pseudogene. CDR3 length: 16 residues. The CDR3 bases are TGTGCCAGCAGCAAACGTTGGGGGTTAAACAATCAGCCCCAGCATTTT. Encoded protein: CASSKRWGLNNQPQHF.

V gene TRBV29-1 combines with J gene TRBJ1-2, with 11 bases lining up with TRBD1. The CDR3 has 15 amino acids. CDR1 is SQVTM and CDR2 is ANQGSEA in the germline V gene. V lost 6 bases, J lost 2 bases, and 8 bases stayed unmatched. CDR3 sequence reads: CSVSRGTGGNYGYTF. The CDR3 bases are TGCAGCGTAAGCAGAGGGACAGGGGGGAACTATGGCTACACCTTC. The entire variable domain, with the rest obtained from reference TRBV29-1 and TRBJ1-2, is as follows: SAVISQKPSRDICQRGTSLTIQCQVDSQVTMMFWYRQQPGQSLTLIATANQGSEATYESGFVIDKFPISRPNLTFSTLTVSNMSPEDSSIYLCSVSRGTGGNYGYTFGSGTRLTVV.

J is TRBJ2-1 and V is TRBV3-1 (or the pseudogene TRBV3-2); 9 bases agree with TRBD2. Germline V CDR1 and CDR2: LGHDT, YNNKEL (reference sequence). The ends lost 2 bases at V and 1 base at J; junction bases unmatched: 0. The CDR3 is 15 residues long. The CDR3 DNA is TGTGCCAGCAGCCAACTAGCGGGGTCCTACAATGAGCAGTTCTTC. As protein: CASSQLAGSYNEQFF.

This chain uses TRBV2 with TRBJ2-7, with TRBD2 matching over 14 bases. This CDR3 has 16 residues. Germline V gene data show CDR1 as SNHLY and CDR2 as FYNNEI. The J segment lost 5 bases and the V segment lost 6 bases, leaving 9 bases of the junction unmatched. Here the CDR3 DNA reads TGTGCCAGCAGCCTCAGACTAGCGGGAGGGCCGCACGAGCAGTACTTC. Translating gives CASSLRLAGGPHEQYF.

The rearrangement links TRBV6-5 to TRBJ2-7; D not certain. The V and J ends lost 4 bases and 6 bases respectively, with 7 bases between them. Germline loops: CDR1 MNHEY, CDR2 SVGAGI. The CDR3 covers 11 residues. CDR3 DNA sequence: TGTGCCAGCAGTTTTGGGTTCGAGCAGTACTTC. It is translated as CASSFGFEQYF.

This chain links TRBV3-1 (or the pseudogene TRBV3-2) with TRBJ1-1, with TRBD1 as a possible D gene (5 bases). The CDR3 covers 18 residues. CDR1 is LGHDT, CDR2 YNNKEL, per germline (reference sequence). Trimming cost V 1 base and J 5 bases, with 23 bases left between them. This chain's CDR3 is CASSQGKNFLAGRTEAFF. The CDR3 DNA follows: TGTGCCAGCAGCCAAGGAAAGAATTTTTTGGCAGGGCGGACTGAAGCTTTCTTT.

The chain links TRBV7-2 to TRBJ1-3; a weak D match, TRBD1 (5 bases). The CDR3 extends over 16 amino acids. Trimming removed 0 bases from V and 2 bases from J, with 11 bases in between. Germline V gives CDR1 SGHTA, CDR2 FQGNSA. CDR3 sequence reads: CASSLALLGAGNTIYF. The DNA for the CDR3 is TGTGCCAGCAGCTTAGCCCTCTTGGGGGCTGGAAACACCATATATTTT.

The chain joins TRBV5-4 to TRBJ1-1; no definite D call. V lost 1 base, J lost 9 bases, and 13 bases lay in between. The germline V gene encodes CDR1 SGHNT and CDR2 YYREEE (reference sequence). This CDR3 is 13 amino acids long. CDR3 loop: CASSLPDGEKAFF. The CDR3 DNA reads as TGTGCCAGCAGCTTGCCTGACGGTGAAAAAGCTTTCTTT.